This T cell receptor beta chain was sequenced during a study of a mutant IDH1 vaccine in newly diagnosed glioma. Study at large: Most had both radiotherapy and temozolomide beforehand; others had only one.

As regards this clone: Its specificity is unknown.

The study, taken as a whole, reports: Pseudoprogression appears to have had no connection to changes in top peripheral T cell clonotypes.

The CDR3 spans 18 residues. Germline trimming cut 2 bases from V and 1 base from J; bases unmatched to any gene: 10. Per the germline V gene, CDR1 is MGHRA and CDR2 is YSYEKL. The data were produced by immunoSEQ multiplex PCR, yet TCRdb's version contains in-frame clones alone and is incomplete. The data hold roughly 22,000 clones, with roughly 90% observed a single time. Time point specified: week 11, during vaccination. Topical imiquimod was applied with each vaccine dose, which held 300 ug of mutant IDH1 20-mer peptide. Donors harbored newly found WHO grade 3 or 4 IDH1-mutant, ATRX-lost astrocytomas.

This material consisted of PBMCs, taken from a glioma patient whose treatment included an IDH1 peptide vaccine. V and J are TRBV4-1 and TRBJ2-7, with 11 nucleotides matching TRBD2. The TCR sequence derives from a woman between 40 and 50 years old with glioma. CDR3 protein: CASSQRAPRTSGSYEQYF. The CDR3 DNA follows: TGCGCCAGCAGCCAAAGGGCGCCTCGGACTAGCGGGTCCTACGAGCAGTACTTC.